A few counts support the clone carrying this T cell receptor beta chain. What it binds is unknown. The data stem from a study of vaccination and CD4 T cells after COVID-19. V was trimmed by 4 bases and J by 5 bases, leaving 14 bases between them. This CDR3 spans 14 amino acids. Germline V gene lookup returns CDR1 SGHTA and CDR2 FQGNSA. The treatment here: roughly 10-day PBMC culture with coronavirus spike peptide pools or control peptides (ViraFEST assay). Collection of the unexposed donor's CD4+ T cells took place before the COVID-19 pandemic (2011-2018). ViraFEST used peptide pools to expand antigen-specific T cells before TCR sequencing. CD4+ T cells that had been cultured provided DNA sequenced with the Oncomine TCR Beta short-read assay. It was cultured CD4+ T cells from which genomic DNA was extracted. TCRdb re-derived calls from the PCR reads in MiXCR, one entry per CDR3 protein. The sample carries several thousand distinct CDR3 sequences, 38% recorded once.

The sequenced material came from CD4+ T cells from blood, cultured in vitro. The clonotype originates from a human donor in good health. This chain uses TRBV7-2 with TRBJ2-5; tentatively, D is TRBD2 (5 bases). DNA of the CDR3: TGTGCCAGCAGCTCGACTTACGGCGGGGAGACCCAGTACTTC. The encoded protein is CASSSTYGGETQYF.